These T cell receptor beta chains were read from a single sample in a study of cytomegalovirus exposure and HLA in healthy donors. The method was immunoSEQ multiplex PCR; TCRdb's version includes in-frame clones alone and lacks a portion of them. The sample lists 150,000 to 200,000 clones, roughly 80% occurring once. The sequencing input was PBMCs. Receptors were obtained from a male donor in good health and CMV-seronegative. Both conserved end residues are part of each CDR3. The D gene is left open where the match is weak. For some rows the clone size is stated as once, few or many, or as a class when expanded; others skip it.

d_call	clone_size	v_call	j_call	cdr3_aa	cdr3_nt
NA	NA	TRBV5-1	TRBJ1-6	CASSSILGGVNSPLHF	TGCGCCAGCAGCTCGATTCTCGGGGGAGTTAATTCACCCCTCCACTTT
TRBD1	NA	TRBV2	TRBJ1-4	CASRRQGASNEKLFF	TGTGCCAGCAGGCGACAGGGGGCGAGTAACGAAAAACTGTTTTTT
TRBD1	NA	TRBV5-6	TRBJ1-2	CASSLGGTVAWGYTF	TGTGCCAGCAGCTTGGGGGGGACAGTGGCATGGGGCTACACCTTC
NA	few	TRBV9	TRBJ2-1	CASSVASGSLEQFF	TGTGCCAGCAGCGTAGCAAGCGGGTCCCTTGAGCAGTTCTTC
TRBD2	NA	TRBV7-6	TRBJ2-5	CASSPKRSGKYQETQYF	TGTGCCAGCAGCCCTAAGCGAAGCGGGAAGTACCAAGAGACCCAGTACTTC
NA	once	TRBV18	TRBJ2-1	CASSPNRGWTSYNEQFF	TGTGCCAGCTCACCAAATCGGGGGTGGACGTCCTACAATGAGCAGTTCTTC
NA	NA	TRBV28	TRBJ1-1	CASSHPQVNTEAFF	TGTGCCAGCAGCCACCCACAGGTGAACACTGAAGCTTTCTTT
NA	few	TRBV11-3	TRBJ2-1	CASSRGSYNEQFF	TGTGCCAGCAGCAGGGGGTCCTACAATGAGCAGTTCTTC
TRBD1	NA	TRBV5-1	TRBJ2-1	CASSPGDSTYNEQFF	TGCGCCAGCAGCCCTGGGGACAGCACCTACAATGAGCAGTTCTTC
NA	NA	TRBV6-6	TRBJ2-1	CASSYSKGRGYNEQFF	TGTGCCAGCAGTTACTCGAAGGGACGGGGGTACAATGAGCAGTTCTTC
NA	NA	TRBV6-1	TRBJ2-7	CASSEDGGPYEQYF	TGTGCCAGCAGTGAAGATGGGGGCCCCTACGAGCAGTACTTC
NA	NA	TRBV30	TRBJ1-1	CAWRPQSTGYTEAFF	TGTGCCTGGAGGCCCCAATCCACAGGTTACACTGAAGCTTTCTTT
NA	NA	TRBV7-9	TRBJ1-2	CASSHVGGRVYHGYTF	TGTGCCAGCAGCCACGTTGGGGGCAGGGTGTATCATGGCTACACCTTC
NA	NA	TRBV11-2	TRBJ1-6	CASSLDGVPLHF	TGTGCCAGCAGCTTAGACGGAGTGCCCCTCCACTTT
NA	NA	TRBV25-1	TRBJ2-7	CASSARPASYEQYF	TGTGCCAGCAGTGCGCGGCCAGCTTCCTACGAGCAGTACTTC
NA	NA	TRBV29-1	TRBJ1-3	CSVNAPSSGNTIYF	TGCAGCGTTAATGCCCCGAGCTCTGGAAACACCATATATTTT
TRBD2	few	TRBV11-2	TRBJ2-2	CASRQGLAMKGGTGELFF	TGTGCCAGCAGACAGGGACTAGCGATGAAAGGGGGGACCGGGGAGCTGTTTTTT
TRBD1	few	TRBV11-2	TRBJ1-5	CASSRDRGGNQPQHF	TGTGCCAGCAGCCGGGACAGGGGAGGCAATCAGCCCCAGCATTTT
NA	NA	TRBV27	TRBJ2-7	CASSYRPTYEQYF	TGTGCCAGCAGCTACAGGCCAACCTACGAGCAGTACTTC
NA	NA	TRBV7-9	TRBJ1-1	CASKVSGSPNTEAFF	TGTGCCAGCAAGGTTAGCGGGTCGCCGAACACTGAAGCTTTCTTT
NA	NA	TRBV27	TRBJ2-7	CASSLASTYEQYF	TGTGCCAGCAGTTTAGCGAGTACCTACGAGCAGTACTTC
NA	once	TRBV19	TRBJ2-1	CASSHGGVYNEQFF	TGTGCCAGTAGTCACGGCGGGGTTTACAATGAGCAGTTCTTC
NA	NA	TRBV5-4	TRBJ2-7	CASSLVRYF	TGTGCCAGCAGCTTGGTTCGGTACTTC
TRBD2	NA	TRBV7-2	TRBJ2-6	CASRSLAGDSGANVLTF	TGTGCCAGCAGGTCTTTAGCGGGAGACTCTGGGGCCAACGTCCTGACTTTC
TRBD1	NA	TRBV29-1	TRBJ1-5	CSVGQGSNQPQHF	TGCAGCGTTGGACAGGGCAGCAATCAGCCCCAGCATTTT
NA	NA	TRBV19	TRBJ2-3	CASSMGGYGTDTQYF	TGTGCCAGTAGTATGGGAGGATACGGCACAGATACGCAGTATTTT
TRBD1	NA	TRBV2	TRBJ1-1	CASRDRGTGAIEAFF	TGTGCCAGCAGGGACCGTGGGACAGGGGCGATTGAAGCTTTCTTT
NA	NA	TRBV19	TRBJ2-7	CASSIGLGREQYF	TGTGCCAGTAGTATAGGGTTGGGGCGAGAGCAGTACTTC
NA	NA	TRBV5-4	TRBJ2-3	CAIRSRTSTDTQYF	TGTGCCATCCGAAGCCGGACTAGCACAGATACGCAGTATTTT
NA	NA	TRBV2	TRBJ2-7	CASNVGAGASYEQYF	TGTGCCAGCAACGTGGGGGCGGGGGCATCCTACGAGCAGTACTTC
TRBD1	NA	TRBV6-1	TRBJ2-7	CASSEVGTVYEQYF	TGTGCCAGCAGTGAAGTGGGGACAGTCTACGAGCAGTACTTC
NA	NA	TRBV10-1	TRBJ2-3	CARDLGTSTDTQYF	TGCGCCAGAGATCTAGGGACAAGCACAGATACGCAGTATTTT
NA	NA	TRBV19	TRBJ2-7	CASSTGSEQYF	TGTGCCAGTAGTACAGGAAGCGAGCAGTACTTC
TRBD1	NA	TRBV5-8	TRBJ1-5	CASSQDRVGQPQHF	TGTGCCAGCAGTCAGGACAGGGTGGGCCAGCCCCAGCATTTT
NA	NA	TRBV7-9	TRBJ1-2	CASSPKTATTGGYGYTF	TGTGCCAGCAGCCCGAAAACAGCTACCACCGGTGGCTATGGCTACACCTTC
NA	NA	TRBV4-2	TRBJ2-7	CASSLYYEQYF	TGTGCCAGCAGCCTATATTACGAGCAGTACTTC
TRBD2	NA	TRBV27	TRBJ2-3	CASSASGATDAQYF	TGTGCCAGCAGTGCAAGCGGGGCCACAGATGCGCAGTATTTT
NA	NA	TRBV13	TRBJ2-7	CASTSSTTGNYEQYF	TGTGCCAGCACCAGTAGTACCACAGGGAACTACGAGCAGTACTTC
NA	NA	TRBV5-1	TRBJ1-1	CASSLGGVGLEAFF	TGCGCCAGCAGCTTGGGGGGGGTTGGACTTGAAGCTTTCTTT
NA	NA	TRBV7-2	TRBJ1-5	CASSLERHQPQHF	TGTGCCAGCAGTCTGGAACGACACCAGCCCCAGCATTTT
NA	few	TRBV6-1	TRBJ1-2	CASSERGGYTF	TGTGCCAGCAGTGAGAGGGGGGGCTACACCTTC
TRBD1	once	TRBV6-1	TRBJ1-1	CASSDRGRTEAFF	TGTGCCAGCAGTGACAGGGGGCGAACTGAAGCTTTCTTT
NA	few	TRBV5-5	TRBJ2-1	CASSLSTEGEGLQGEQFF	TGTGCCAGCAGCTTGAGTACCGAGGGGGAGGGCCTACAAGGGGAGCAGTTCTTC
NA	NA	TRBV9	TRBJ2-6	CASGSSGANVLTF	TGTGCCAGCGGTAGCTCTGGGGCCAACGTCCTGACTTTC
NA	NA	TRBV19	TRBJ1-5	CASSIVAGRLSNQPQHF	TGTGCCAGTAGTATTGTCGCAGGGCGCTTAAGCAATCAGCCCCAGCATTTT
TRBD1	NA	TRBV19	TRBJ1-1	CVSSLGTATEAFF	TGTGTCAGTAGCTTAGGGACAGCCACTGAAGCTTTCTTT
NA	NA	TRBV7-9	TRBJ2-7	CASSPLPGASYEQYF	TGTGCCAGCAGCCCCCTTCCCGGAGCCTCCTACGAGCAGTACTTC
NA	NA	TRBV5-1	TRBJ2-7	CASSLGDTQSSYEQYF	TGCGCCAGCAGCTTGGGGGACACTCAGAGCTCCTACGAGCAGTACTTC
TRBD2	NA	TRBV19	TRBJ2-1	CASKLLAVSYNEQFF	TGTGCCAGTAAGTTACTAGCGGTCTCCTACAATGAGCAGTTCTTC
NA	NA	TRBV5-1	TRBJ1-5	CASSLYGRDQPQHF	TGCGCCAGCAGCTTGTATGGGAGGGATCAGCCCCAGCATTTT
NA	once	TRBV29-1	TRBJ1-5	CSLARSGEFADTQHF	TGCAGCCTTGCTCGTTCAGGGGAGTTCGCAGATACGCAGCATTTT
TRBD2	NA	TRBV28	TRBJ2-1	CASSRLAGSYNEQFF	TGTGCCAGCAGTCGACTAGCGGGCTCCTACAATGAGCAGTTCTTC
TRBD2	NA	TRBV19	TRBJ2-1	CASRVAGYNEQFF	TGTGCCAGTAGGGTAGCGGGTTACAATGAGCAGTTCTTC
TRBD1	NA	TRBV18	TRBJ1-2	CASSSRTGNLYGYTF	TGTGCCAGCTCAAGCCGGACAGGGAACCTCTATGGCTACACCTTC